The 14 T cell receptor beta chains in this list originate from one sample, sequenced in a study of blood T cell repertoires in COVID-19. Clones were sequenced by immunoSEQ multiplex PCR, and TCRdb holds only the in-frame ones, with some missing. This repertoire shows 40,000 to 55,000 clones, around 86% found once; its top ten account for approximately 14%. Sequenced material: peripheral blood. The receptors were gathered from a human donor in a cohort sampled during active COVID-19.

The chain uses TRBV24-1 and TRBJ1-5; D unclear. The V and J ends lost 2 bases and 2 bases respectively, with 12 bases between them. Per the germline V gene, CDR1 is KGHDR and CDR2 is SFDVKD. The CDR3 has 16 amino acids. CDR3 bases: TGTGCCACCAGTGATTCCCGAGCCGGGGGCAATCAGCCCCAGCATTTT. Its protein is CATSDSRAGGNQPQHF.

This clone was found once. The chain recombines TRBV9 with TRBJ1-2; 8 bases agree with TRBD1. Per germline, CDR1 SGDLS and CDR2 YYNGEE. V shed 3 bases, J shed 5 bases, and the junction held 15 bases outside the gene matches. The CDR3 loop spans 17 amino acids. In DNA, the CDR3 is TGTGCCAGCAGCGGCATAGACGCCAAGACAGGGGTATATGGCTACACCTTC. This codes for CASSGIDAKTGVYGYTF.

The CDR3 coding sequence is TGTGCCTGGAGCCAAGGAGGGACTAGCTGGTTCATCTCTGGGGCCAACGTCCTGACTTTC. Protein: CAWSQGGTSWFISGANVLTF. The V call is TRBV30, the J call TRBJ2-6, with TRBD2 matching 9 bases. Germline values: CDR1 GTSNPN, CDR2 SVGIG (reference sequence). The CDR3 extends over 20 amino acids. V was pared by 3 bases and J by 0 bases, with 15 bases of the junction left unmatched.

The rearrangement joins TRBV11-3 to TRBJ1-1, with 12 bases that match TRBD1. With V trimmed by 4 bases and J by 0 bases, 3 bases remained unmatched. The CDR3 sequence is 16 residues long. Germline loops: CDR1 SGHNT, CDR2 YENEEA. CDR3 sequence: CASSSGQGALNTEAFF. The CDR3 DNA sequence: TGTGCCAGCAGCTCGGGACAGGGGGCGTTGAACACTGAAGCTTTCTTT.

The genes are TRBV30 and TRBJ1-2, with a possible D match to TRBD1 (6 bases). Looked up from germline, CDR1 is GTSNPN and CDR2 is SVGIG (reference sequence). This CDR3 contains 14 residues. Trimming stripped 3 bases from V and 7 bases from J, with 18 bases between. The CDR3 protein is CAWSSAQGAVGYTF. The CDR3 nucleotides are TGTGCCTGGAGCTCCGCACAGGGCGCGGTTGGCTACACCTTC.

V is TRBV19 and J is TRBJ1-1, with D possibly being TRBD1 (5 bases). In germline, CDR1 is LNHDA, CDR2 SQIVND (reference sequence). Trimming shortened V by 6 bases and J by 0 bases, and 17 bases separated the two germline ends. The CDR3 extends over 16 amino acids. The DNA for the CDR3 is TGTGCCAGTAGCCCCAGCAGGGCGAGAATGAACACTGAAGCTTTCTTT. Protein sequence: CASSPSRARMNTEAFF.

The chain employs TRBV28 and TRBJ2-2; D call uncertain. The CDR3 is 11 residues long. Trimming stripped 4 bases from V and 8 bases from J, with 5 bases between. From germline, CDR1 is MDHEN and CDR2 SYDVKM. CDR3: CASSWRGELFF. In DNA form, the CDR3 reads TGTGCCAGCAGTTGGAGAGGGGAGCTGTTTTTT.

The V call is TRBV9, the J call TRBJ1-6; D not certain. V dropped 0 bases and J dropped 3 bases, with 13 bases sitting between them. The CDR3 runs to 17 residues. Looked up from germline, CDR1 is SGDLS and CDR2 is YYNGEE. The chain's CDR3 is CASSVEVRQDYNSPLHF. For the CDR3, the DNA is TGTGCCAGCAGCGTAGAGGTTCGTCAGGACTATAATTCACCCCTCCACTTT.

In nucleotides, the CDR3 is TGTGCCAGCAGTGAAGCCCTGGTGATTGACAGGGTGGATGGCTACACCTTC. Encoded protein: CASSEALVIDRVDGYTF. This chain joins TRBV6-1 and TRBJ1-2; 7 bases line up with TRBD1. Germline assignment: CDR1 MNHNS and CDR2 SASEGT. The CDR3 is 17 residues long. V dropped 0 bases and J dropped 6; count of bases not matched to a gene: 13.

In its sample, this clone was seen a few times. The chain uses TRBV20-1 and TRBJ2-7; D is undetermined. Germline CDR1 DFQATT, CDR2 SNEGSKA (reference sequence). V was clipped by 4 bases and J by 2 bases, with 6 bases between them. The CDR3 contains 11 residues. CDR3 nucleotides: TGCAGTGCTATGGAGACCTACGAGCAGTACTTC. Translation: CSAMETYEQYF.

V and J are TRBV2 and TRBJ2-7; maybe TRBD2 (6 bases). The germline V gene encodes CDR1 SNHLY and CDR2 FYNNEI. V lost 8 bases to trimming and J lost 8 bases, with 25 bases between them. The CDR3 length is 15 residues. In DNA, the CDR3 is TGTGCCAGCGTGGGGGAGGCTAGCGCCCAATCTAAGCAGTACTTC. Translating it yields CASVGEASAQSKQYF.

The rearrangement joins TRBV6-1 to TRBJ2-7; no clear D gene. V gave up 3 bases and J gave up 2 bases, with 14 bases separating them. Germline V gene data show CDR1 as MNHNS and CDR2 as SASEGT. The CDR3 loop spans 15 amino acids. The CDR3 is CASSDYASATYEQYF. CDR3 bases: TGTGCCAGCAGTGATTATGCCAGCGCTACCTACGAGCAGTACTTC.

The chain links TRBV10-3 to TRBJ2-7, with 13 bases that match TRBD2. CDR1 is ENHRY, CDR2 SYGVKD, per germline. V lost 3 bases to trimming and J lost 0 bases; unmatched junction nucleotides: 11. The CDR3 is 19 amino acids. The CDR3 loop reads CAISDPQGTSGESSYEQYF. The CDR3 DNA reads TGTGCCATCAGTGATCCCCAAGGGACTAGCGGGGAGAGCTCCTACGAGCAGTACTTC.

This clone appeared once. The chain is built from TRBV5-1 and TRBJ1-1; possible D gene TRBD1, 6 bases. Germline CDR1 SGHRS, CDR2 YFSETQ. The CDR3 loop spans 16 amino acids. The germline V and J ends were trimmed by 0 bases and 3 bases, with 15 bases remaining between them. DNA of the CDR3: TGCGCCAGCAGCTTGGCGGGGGGGCGCGTAGACACTGAAGCTTTCTTT. Protein sequence: CASSLAGGRVDTEAFF. Variable domain in full (rest from reference TRBV5-1 and TRBJ1-1): KAGVTQTPRYLIKTRGQQVTLSCSPISGHRSVSWYQQTPGQGLQFLFEYFSETQRNKGNFPGRFSGRQFSNSRSEMNVSTLELGDSALYLCASSLAGGRVDTEAFFGQGTRLTVV.